This T cell receptor (beta chain) appears in the sequencing data of a study of blood T cell repertoires in COVID-19. Trimming took 1 base from V and 7 from J, leaving 8 bases between them. The length of the CDR3 is 13 residues. Germline V gene sequence: CDR1 ENHRY, CDR2 SYGVKD. Generated by immunoSEQ multiplex PCR, the TCRdb table keeps only in-frame clones and is missing some. The data show around 300,000 clones, roughly nine tenths seen once. The sequenced sample was peripheral blood. This chain links TRBV10-3 with TRBJ2-4; maybe TRBD2 (5 bases). The receptor was isolated from a woman in her thirties with COVID-19, enrolled during active disease. The CDR3 region has the DNA TGTGCCATCAGTGAGTTGACGGGGAACATTCAGTACTTC. Residues: CAISELTGNIQYF.